A selection of T cell receptor beta chains follows, all from one sample in a study of PD-1 blockade in classical Hodgkin lymphoma. This table comes from immunoSEQ multiplex PCR, and its TCRdb copy is limited to in-frame clones, with some not included. The sample yields roughly 20,000 clones, around 94% seen once. Sequencing was done on a sample of peripheral blood mononuclear cells (PBMCs). The receptors come from a human donor with classical Hodgkin lymphoma. CDR3s include the opening cysteine and the closing phenylalanine or tryptophan. D genes are given only for firm matches. For some rows the clone size is stated as once, few or many, or as a class when expanded; others skip it.

>.|TRBV29-1|TRBD2|TRBJ2-5
TGCAGCGTTCCTTCTAGCGGGGGGAATTCCCAAGAGACCCAGTACTTC
CSVPSSGGNSQETQYF
>once|TRBV19|TRBD2|TRBJ2-3
TGTGCCAGTAGCTCCCTAACTAGCGGGGGGAGGGCAGATACGCAGTATTTT
CASSSLTSGGRADTQYF
>once|TRBV6-5|TRBD1|TRBJ1-5
TGTGCCAGCAGTTTTTCCGGGACAGGGCCCAATCAGCCCCAGCATTTT
CASSFSGTGPNQPQHF
>.|TRBV2|TRBD2|TRBJ2-2
TGTGCCATTCGGGGAGGGGCCGGGGAGCTGTTTTTT
CAIRGGAGELFF
>.|TRBV19|.|TRBJ1-1
TGTGCCAGTAAGGACCGATCGAACACTGAAGCTTTCTTT
CASKDRSNTEAFF
>.|TRBV5-6|TRBD1|TRBJ2-5
TGTGCCAGCAGCCATAAAGCTTTTCCAGGGGGCGGAGAGACCCAGTACTTC
CASSHKAFPGGGETQYF
>.|TRBV4-1|.|TRBJ2-2
TGCGCCAGCAGGGGCGAGGGCACCGGGGAGCTGTTTTTT
CASRGEGTGELFF
>.|TRBV28|.|TRBJ2-3
TGTGCCAGCACCGCATCGGACGGACACACAGATACGCAGTATTTT
CASTASDGHTDTQYF
>.|TRBV20-1|.|TRBJ1-2
TGCAGTGCTGTCTTTGATGGCTACACCTTC
CSAVFDGYTF
>once|TRBV5-1|TRBD1|TRBJ1-1
TGCGCCAGCAGCTGGGGGACAGGGGTAGCTTTCTTT
CASSWGTGVAFF
>.|TRBV4-1|TRBD1|TRBJ2-2
TGCGCCAGCAGCCAAGAGGACAGGGCGGACACCGGGGAGCTGTTTTTT
CASSQEDRADTGELFF
>.|TRBV6-6|.|TRBJ2-7
TGTGCCAGCAGTTACACGACAGCCTCCCGCGAGCAGTACTTC
CASSYTTASREQYF
>.|TRBV18|TRBD1|TRBJ2-7
TGTGCCAGCTCACCACCGGGACAGGGGCGATACGAGCAGTACTTC
CASSPPGQGRYEQYF
>once|TRBV28|.|TRBJ1-4
TGTGCCAGCAGATACACAGGGCTTGAAAAACTGTTTTTT
CASRYTGLEKLFF
>.|TRBV11-3|.|TRBJ1-4
TGTGCCAGCAGCTTAGAGGCTGGTCAGGGCTATGAAAAACTGTTTTTT
CASSLEAGQGYEKLFF
>once|TRBV5-4|.|TRBJ2-7
TGTGCCAGCAGCTTGGGGGGCTCCGAGCAGTACTTC
CASSLGGSEQYF
>.|TRBV7-9|.|TRBJ2-2
TGTGCCAGCAGCCCAAAGGCCAGAGACACCGGGGAGCTGTTTTTT
CASSPKARDTGELFF
>.|TRBV13|.|TRBJ1-1
TGTGCCAGCAGCTTTGGAGCCCAGCTGGGGTACACTGAAGCTTTCTTT
CASSFGAQLGYTEAFF
>.|TRBV7-2|.|TRBJ2-7
TGTGCCAGCAGCTTAGCGGGTGATGGGTACTACGAGCAGTACTTC
CASSLAGDGYYEQYF
>.|TRBV10-3|TRBD1|TRBJ1-1
TGTGCCATCAGGACCGGGACAGGGGAAAGCGACACTGAAGCTTTCTTT
CAIRTGTGESDTEAFF
>.|TRBV4-3|TRBD2|TRBJ2-1
TGCGCCAGCAGAGGTAGCGGGAACAATGAGCAGTTCTTC
CASRGSGNNEQFF
>.|TRBV9|.|TRBJ2-7
TGTGCCAGCAGCCCAGGGACGGATGTCTACGAGCAGTACTTC
CASSPGTDVYEQYF
>.|TRBV13|TRBD2|TRBJ2-3
TGTGCCAGGCGGGGGCCTCTACTAGCGGGGAGAGTAGATACGCAGTATTTT
CARRGPLLAGRVDTQYF
>.|TRBV19|.|TRBJ1-1
TGTGCCAGTAGTATGCGGATGAACACTGAAGCTTTCTTT
CASSMRMNTEAFF
>.|TRBV7-3|.|TRBJ2-3
TGTGCCAGCAGCCCGTCGGCGGGGGCTAGCACAGATACGCAGTATTTT
CASSPSAGASTDTQYF
>.|TRBV28|TRBD2|TRBJ2-1
TGTGCCAGCAGAACAAGCACGGGACTAAGCTCCTACAATGAGCAGTTCTTC
CASRTSTGLSSYNEQFF
>.|TRBV7-2|.|TRBJ1-5
TGTGCCAGCAGCTTATTTGCAGGGGCAGCGGCCCATCAGCCCCAGCATTTT
CASSLFAGAAAHQPQHF
>.|TRBV9|TRBD2|TRBJ2-3
TGTGCCAGCAGCCCGAGGAGGGGGATAGCGGGGGGCAGAGATACGCAGTATTTT
CASSPRRGIAGGRDTQYF
>once|TRBV7-3|TRBD1|TRBJ2-1
TGTGCCAGCAGCTTAGGGACAGCGTACTACAATGAGCAGTTCTTC
CASSLGTAYYNEQFF